This TCR beta chain was observed in a study of shared clonotypes between healthy human individuals. Study findings and constraints: Non-shared clonotypes had lower generation probabilities than clonotypes shared by all four sorted-subset donors.

Generated by immunoSEQ multiplex PCR, the TCRdb table keeps only in-frame clones and is missing some. The sample has a few million clones, 93% seen once. CDR1 and CDR2 from the germline V gene are SGHNT and YENEEA. The CDR3 is 17 amino acids. The trim removed 1 base at V and 3 bases at J, leaving 5 bases unmatched. All donors were healthy HIV-negative adults lacking recent acute infections or vaccinations. Naive CD45RA+ and memory CD45RA-negative subsets were split from CD4+ cells. Turning to this clone: Its target is unknown.

The sequenced sample consisted of naive CD4+ T cells from PBMCs. Subset reported: CD45RA+ positively selected. The source of this sequence is a man aged 18 to 30 in good health. Some clones in this sample may be carry-over from other donors' samples. V is TRBV11-3 and J is TRBJ2-3, with 12 bases matching TRBD2. The CDR3 region is CASSLGTSGRITDTQYF. CDR3 bases: TGTGCCAGCAGCTTAGGAACTAGCGGGAGGATTACAGATACGCAGTATTTT.